The clone carrying this T cell receptor (beta chain) turned up a few times. Its antigen is not identified. The record originates from a study of T-cell reconstitution after alpha-beta-depleted transplantation in children. General study findings and limits: Recipient T cells and thymic progenitors that survived gave rise to the high TCRbeta diversity observed at day 60 in some patients. It was newly produced T cells that mostly accounted for T-cell counts and diversity one year after transplant.

As it was prepared, the TCRbeta library received unique molecular identifiers. TCRdb called the PCR reads again in MiXCR, with one record for every CDR3 protein. The table shows 450,000 to 600,000 distinct CDR3 sequences, with around 13% occurring only once. J was trimmed by 8 bases and V by 3 bases; bases with no gene match: 2. The CDR3 has 13 amino acids. The rearrangement links TRBV12-3 or TRBV12-4 to TRBJ2-1; 9 nucleotides line up with TRBD1. The source is a male patient aged 5 to 17 who had a stem cell transplant for acute myeloid leukemia, so the T cells may come from the graft donor. Sequences were derived from PBMCs, mostly from graft donor cells, sampled 360 days after TCRalphabeta/CD19-depleted stem cell transplant. The CDR3 sequence: CASSFWTGDEQFF. The CDR3 DNA sequence: TGTGCCAGCAGTTTTTGGACAGGGGATGAGCAGTTCTTC.